This T cell receptor beta chain derives from a study of blood T cell dynamics during melanoma immunotherapy (TCRdb year 2020). About the study as a whole: The patients had metastatic melanoma and were given first-line pembrolizumab or nivolumab plus ipilimumab as standard of care in the United Kingdom. To identify early correlates of response, the study profiled peripheral T cell receptor repertoires in patients with metastatic melanoma before and after one cycle of checkpoint inhibitor therapy. A training cohort was formed from consecutive patients, and a further independent group of patients from the same centre was pooled into an external validation set.

Sample time point, as interpreted from the label and publication: pre-treatment baseline. Blood samples were taken before treatment (T0) and at week 3 (W3), following the first cycle of checkpoint blockade. Except for a couple of patients with rapid clinical progression, response was assessed 12 weeks after the first infusion by RECIST 1.1; disease control meant complete response, partial response or stable disease. Any patient who had received prior systemic cancer treatment, was on concomitant immunosuppressant therapy or had synchronous other active malignancies was excluded. Bulk PBMC and plasma cell-free DNA were both sequenced for TCR beta so that circulating cells and T cell turnover could be tracked. PBMC were isolated from blood with Lymphoprep and SepMate tubes, followed by red cell lysis. QIAamp DNA Blood Mini kits were used to extract DNA from PBMC and from sorted T cell subsets. V loses 5 bases, J loses 4 bases, and the germline ends lie 13 bases apart. CDR3 length: 14 amino acids, cysteine to phenylalanine. The kept DNA is CDR3 alone, 42 bases in frame from the first base. CDR1 SGHTA and CDR2 FQGTGA were looked up in the germline V gene.

A note on this clone: It lacks a known antigen. No quality values exist for individual bases; no much larger clone is one base distant.

Every bulk PBMC sample was loaded with the same fixed amount of about 380 ng of DNA. Following the manufacturer instructions, the immunoSEQ TCRb Assay kit was used to amplify TCR beta CDR3 sequences from genomic DNA. The KAPA Library Quantification Kit for Illumina platforms was used to quantify the pooled libraries by qPCR. Pooled libraries were sequenced on an Illumina NextSeq 500, clustered at 0.6-1.1 pM. In the original analysis: TCR data were analyzed using immunoSEQ ANALYZER and the R LymphoSeq package. A rearrangement efficiency score was calculated as productive divided by the sum of productive and non-productive CDR3 sequences. Clonality was measured with the Gini coefficient and diversity with the Renyi index at alpha=1, and both measures were compared pairwise between timepoints within each patient. Clonal relatedness used an edit distance of 3, and repertoire similarity used the Bhattacharyya coefficient, both computed in LymphoSeq. To classify response, a linear discriminant analysis based on week-3 changes in clonality and diversity was built with the R MASS and caret packages. TCRdb holds this immuneACCESS table with in-frame rearrangements only. Some clones are missing; in checked studies, unresolved V genes explain under half, and the rest has no known cause. That table is the source of V, J and clone size, and D and trimming were worked out from the DNA. The sample contains 20,000 to 25,000 clones, over 85% of them found a single time. The ten top clones hold approximately 1.1% of the sample.

Broad study findings and their caveats: Patients who later achieved disease control showed a bifurcated PBMC repertoire reorganization at W3, with increased clonality or increased diversity, unlike progressors. The relatively small sample size was recognized as a factor that could limit how well the results generalize. Whether the T cell clones behind the repertoire changes were melanoma-specific or instead reflected general immune activation was something the study could not determine.

The chain links TRBV7-3 with TRBJ2-3; 6 matching bases give a weak D call of TRBD2. The specimen comprised blood, sampled from a patient treated with checkpoint blockade. This receptor was identified in a human donor with melanoma. The CDR3 region has the sequence CASSLTSRADTQYF. The nucleotide sequence reads TGTGCCAGCAGCCTGACTAGTAGGGCAGATACGCAGTATTTT.